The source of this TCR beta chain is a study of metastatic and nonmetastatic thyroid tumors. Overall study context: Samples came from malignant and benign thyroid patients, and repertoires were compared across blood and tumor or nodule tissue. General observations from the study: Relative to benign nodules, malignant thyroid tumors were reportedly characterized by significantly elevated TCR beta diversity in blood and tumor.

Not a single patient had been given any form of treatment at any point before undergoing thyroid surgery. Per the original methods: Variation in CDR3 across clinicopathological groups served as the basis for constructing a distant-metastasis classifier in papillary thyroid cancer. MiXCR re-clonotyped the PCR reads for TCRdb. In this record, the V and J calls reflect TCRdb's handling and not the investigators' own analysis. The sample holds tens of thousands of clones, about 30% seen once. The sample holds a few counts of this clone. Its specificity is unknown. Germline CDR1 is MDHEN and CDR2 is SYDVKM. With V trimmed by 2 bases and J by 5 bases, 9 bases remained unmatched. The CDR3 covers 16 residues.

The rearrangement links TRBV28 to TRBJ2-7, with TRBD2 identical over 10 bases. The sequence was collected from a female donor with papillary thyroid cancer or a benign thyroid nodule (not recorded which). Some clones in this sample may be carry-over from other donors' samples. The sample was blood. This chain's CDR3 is CASSLVGSGRSHEQYF. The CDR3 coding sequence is TGTGCCAGCAGTTTAGTGGGTAGCGGGAGGTCCCACGAGCAGTACTTC.